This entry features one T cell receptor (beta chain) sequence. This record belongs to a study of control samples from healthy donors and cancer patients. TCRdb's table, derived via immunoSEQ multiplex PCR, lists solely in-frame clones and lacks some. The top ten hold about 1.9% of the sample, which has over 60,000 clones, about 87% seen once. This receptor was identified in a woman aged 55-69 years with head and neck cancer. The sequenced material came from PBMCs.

The CDR3 coding sequence is TGTGCCAGCTCACCTCAACAGGGCGGACTTTACGAGCAGTACTTC. Its translation: CASSPQQGGLYEQYF. The chain recombines TRBV18 with TRBJ2-7; TRBD1 is a possible D gene (6 bases). V gave up 3 bases and J gave up 4 bases, with 16 bases separating them. CDR3 length: 15 amino acids. CDR1 KGHSH and CDR2 LQKENI come from the germline V gene.